The present entry profiles one T cell receptor (beta chain) with its context. The data derive from a study of T cell responses to AZD1222 COVID-19 vaccine. Libraries were prepared by immunoSEQ multiplex PCR; TCRdb keeps only in-frame clonotypes and omits some of them. This table has more than 120,000 clones, almost 95% appearing once. Trimming at V came to 3 bases and at J to 4 bases, leaving 6 bases not matched to a gene. The CDR3 spans 16 residues. In germline, CDR1 is MNHNS, CDR2 SASEGT. The TCR was taken from an adult who received the AZD1222 COVID-19 vaccine. The sample consisted of peripheral blood, taken 28 days after the second AZD1222 dose. The chain employs TRBV6-1 and TRBJ2-1; 10 bases fit TRBD2. The CDR3 nucleotides are TGTGCCAGCAGTGACATACTAGCGGGAAGGTACAATGAGCAGTTCTTC. It translates to CASSDILAGRYNEQFF.